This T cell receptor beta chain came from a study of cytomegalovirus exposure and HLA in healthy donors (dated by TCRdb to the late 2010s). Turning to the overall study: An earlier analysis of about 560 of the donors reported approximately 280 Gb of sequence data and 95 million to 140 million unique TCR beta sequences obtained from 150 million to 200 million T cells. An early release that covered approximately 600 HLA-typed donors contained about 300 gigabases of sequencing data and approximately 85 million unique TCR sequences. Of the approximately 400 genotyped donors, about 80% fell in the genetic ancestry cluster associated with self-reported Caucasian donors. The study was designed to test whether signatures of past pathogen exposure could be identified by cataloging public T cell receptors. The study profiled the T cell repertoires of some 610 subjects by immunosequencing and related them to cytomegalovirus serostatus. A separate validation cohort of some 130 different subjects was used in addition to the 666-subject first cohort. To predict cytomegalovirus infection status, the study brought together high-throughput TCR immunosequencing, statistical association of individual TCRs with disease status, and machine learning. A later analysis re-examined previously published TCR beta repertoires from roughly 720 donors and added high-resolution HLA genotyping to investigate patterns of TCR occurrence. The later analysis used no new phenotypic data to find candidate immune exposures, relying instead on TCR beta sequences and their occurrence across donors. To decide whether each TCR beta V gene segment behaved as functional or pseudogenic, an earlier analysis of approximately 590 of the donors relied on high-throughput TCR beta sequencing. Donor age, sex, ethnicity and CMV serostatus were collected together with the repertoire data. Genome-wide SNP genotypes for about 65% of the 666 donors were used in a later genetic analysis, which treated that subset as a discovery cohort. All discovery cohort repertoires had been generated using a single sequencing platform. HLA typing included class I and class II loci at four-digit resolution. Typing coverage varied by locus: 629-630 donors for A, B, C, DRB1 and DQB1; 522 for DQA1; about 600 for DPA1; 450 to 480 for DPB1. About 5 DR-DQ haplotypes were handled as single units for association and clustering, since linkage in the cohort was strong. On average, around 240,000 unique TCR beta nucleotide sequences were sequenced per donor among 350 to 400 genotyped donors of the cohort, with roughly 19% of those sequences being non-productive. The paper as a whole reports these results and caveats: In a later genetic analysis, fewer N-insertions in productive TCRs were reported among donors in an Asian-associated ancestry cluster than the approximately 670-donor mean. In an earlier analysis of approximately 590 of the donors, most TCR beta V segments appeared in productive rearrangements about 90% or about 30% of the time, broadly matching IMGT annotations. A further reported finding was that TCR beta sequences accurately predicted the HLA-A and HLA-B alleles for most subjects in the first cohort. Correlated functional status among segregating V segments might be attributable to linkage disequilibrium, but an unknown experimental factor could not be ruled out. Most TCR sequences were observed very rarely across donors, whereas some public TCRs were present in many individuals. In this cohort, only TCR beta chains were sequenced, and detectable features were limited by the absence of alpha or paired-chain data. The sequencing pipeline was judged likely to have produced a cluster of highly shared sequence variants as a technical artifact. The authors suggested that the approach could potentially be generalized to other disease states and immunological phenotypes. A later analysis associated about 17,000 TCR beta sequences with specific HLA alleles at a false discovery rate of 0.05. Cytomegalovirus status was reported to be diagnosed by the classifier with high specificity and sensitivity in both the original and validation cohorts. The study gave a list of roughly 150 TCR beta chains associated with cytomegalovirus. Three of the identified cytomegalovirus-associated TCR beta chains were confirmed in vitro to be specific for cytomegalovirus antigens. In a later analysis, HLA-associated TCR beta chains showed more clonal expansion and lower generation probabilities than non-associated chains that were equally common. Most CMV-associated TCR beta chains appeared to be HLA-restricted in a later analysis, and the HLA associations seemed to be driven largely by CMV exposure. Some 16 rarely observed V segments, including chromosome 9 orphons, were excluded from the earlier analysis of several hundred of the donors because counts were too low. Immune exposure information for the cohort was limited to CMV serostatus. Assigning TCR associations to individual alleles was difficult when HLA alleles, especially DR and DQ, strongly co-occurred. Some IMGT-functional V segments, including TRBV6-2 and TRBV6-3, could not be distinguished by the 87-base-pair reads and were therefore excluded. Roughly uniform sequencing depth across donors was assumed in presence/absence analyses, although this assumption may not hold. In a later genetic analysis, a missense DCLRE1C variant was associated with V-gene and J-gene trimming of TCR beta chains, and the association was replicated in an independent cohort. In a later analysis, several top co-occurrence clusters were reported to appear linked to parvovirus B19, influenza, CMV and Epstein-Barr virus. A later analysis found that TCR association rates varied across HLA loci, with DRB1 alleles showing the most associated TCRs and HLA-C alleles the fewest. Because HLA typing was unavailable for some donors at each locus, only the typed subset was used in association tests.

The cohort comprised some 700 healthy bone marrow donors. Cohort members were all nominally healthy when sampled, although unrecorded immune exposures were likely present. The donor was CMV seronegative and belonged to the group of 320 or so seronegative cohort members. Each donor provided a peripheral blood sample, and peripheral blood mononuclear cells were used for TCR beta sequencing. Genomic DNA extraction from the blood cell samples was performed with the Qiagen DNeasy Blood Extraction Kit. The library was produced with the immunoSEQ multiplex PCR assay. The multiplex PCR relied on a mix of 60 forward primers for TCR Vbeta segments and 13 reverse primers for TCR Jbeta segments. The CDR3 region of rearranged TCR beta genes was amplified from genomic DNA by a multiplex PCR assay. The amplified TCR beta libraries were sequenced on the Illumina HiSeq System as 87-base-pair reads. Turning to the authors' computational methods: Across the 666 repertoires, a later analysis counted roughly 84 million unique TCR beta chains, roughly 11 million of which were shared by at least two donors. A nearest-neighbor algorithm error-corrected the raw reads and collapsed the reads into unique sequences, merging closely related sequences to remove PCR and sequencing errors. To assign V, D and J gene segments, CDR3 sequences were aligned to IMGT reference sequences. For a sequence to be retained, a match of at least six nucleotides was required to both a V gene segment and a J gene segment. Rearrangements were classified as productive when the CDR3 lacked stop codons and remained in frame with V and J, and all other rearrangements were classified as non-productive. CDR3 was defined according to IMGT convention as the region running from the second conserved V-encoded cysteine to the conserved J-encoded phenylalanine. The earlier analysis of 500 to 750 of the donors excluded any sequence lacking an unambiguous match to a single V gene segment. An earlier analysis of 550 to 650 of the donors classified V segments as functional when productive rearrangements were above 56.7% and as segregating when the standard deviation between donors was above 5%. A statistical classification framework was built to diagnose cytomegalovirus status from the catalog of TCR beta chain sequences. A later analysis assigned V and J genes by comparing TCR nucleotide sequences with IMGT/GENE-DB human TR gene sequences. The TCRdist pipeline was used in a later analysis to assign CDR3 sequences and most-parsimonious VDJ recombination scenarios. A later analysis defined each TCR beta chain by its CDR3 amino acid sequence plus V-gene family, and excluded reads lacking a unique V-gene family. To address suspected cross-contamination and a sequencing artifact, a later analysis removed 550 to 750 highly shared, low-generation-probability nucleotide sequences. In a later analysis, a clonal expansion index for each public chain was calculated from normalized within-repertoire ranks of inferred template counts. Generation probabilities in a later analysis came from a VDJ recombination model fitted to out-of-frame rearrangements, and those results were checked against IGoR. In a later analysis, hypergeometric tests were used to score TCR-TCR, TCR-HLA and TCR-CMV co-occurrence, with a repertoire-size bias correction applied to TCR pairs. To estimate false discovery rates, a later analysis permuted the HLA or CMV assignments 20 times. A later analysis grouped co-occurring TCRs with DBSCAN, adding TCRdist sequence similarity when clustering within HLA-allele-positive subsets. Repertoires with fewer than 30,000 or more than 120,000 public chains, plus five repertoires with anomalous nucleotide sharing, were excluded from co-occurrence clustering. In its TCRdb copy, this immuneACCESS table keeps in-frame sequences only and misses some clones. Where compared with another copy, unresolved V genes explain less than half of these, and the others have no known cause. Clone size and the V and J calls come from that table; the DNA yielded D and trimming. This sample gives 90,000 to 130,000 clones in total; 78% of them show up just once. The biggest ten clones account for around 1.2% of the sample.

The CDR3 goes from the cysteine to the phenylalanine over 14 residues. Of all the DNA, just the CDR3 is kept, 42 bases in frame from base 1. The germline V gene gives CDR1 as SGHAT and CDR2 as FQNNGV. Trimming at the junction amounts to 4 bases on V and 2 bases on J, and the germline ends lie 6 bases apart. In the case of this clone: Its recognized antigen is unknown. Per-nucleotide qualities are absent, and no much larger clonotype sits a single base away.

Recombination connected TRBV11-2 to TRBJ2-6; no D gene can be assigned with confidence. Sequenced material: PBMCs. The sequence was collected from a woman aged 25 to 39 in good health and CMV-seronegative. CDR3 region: CASSSRAGANVLTF. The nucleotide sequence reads TGTGCCAGCAGCTCCCGGGCTGGGGCCAACGTCCTGACTTTC. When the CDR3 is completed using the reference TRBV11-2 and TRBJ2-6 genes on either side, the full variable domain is EAGVAQSPRYKIIEKRQSVAFWCNPISGHATLYWYQQILGQGPKLLIQFQNNGVVDDSQLPKDRFSAERLKGVDSTLKIQPAKLEDSAVYLCASSSRAGANVLTFGAGSRLTVL.